This TCR beta chain was sequenced for a study of blood T cells in healthy people across ages. Study-level results: In these data, TCR beta diversity tracked strongly with naive T cell percentage. Diversity estimates from one million T cells were considered underestimates.

In regard to this clonotype: The antigen remains unidentified.

The second PCR ran 7 to 11 cycles with a sample-barcoded 5' primer and J-beta primers. Every single cDNA molecule received a tag from a template-switch adaptor with 12 random nucleotides. TCRdb redid the calling of the 5' RACE reads with MiXCR, one entry per CDR3 protein. The sample contains roughly 1,700,000 distinct CDR3 sequences, under 30% of which appear only once. Germline CDR1 is SGHRS and CDR2 is YFSETQ. The CDR3 is made up of 15 amino acids. V lost 3 bases, J lost 4 bases, and 6 bases stayed unmatched. This sequence was found in a woman in her 30s in good health. The sequenced sample was blood. The chain carries TRBV5-1 and TRBJ1-1, with 10 bases matching TRBD1. This CDR3 reads CASSYGQGVPTEAFF. The CDR3 region has the DNA TGCGCCAGCAGCTATGGACAGGGGGTGCCCACTGAAGCTTTCTTT.